These 21 T cell receptor beta chains were sequenced from one sample in a study of blood T cell repertoires in COVID-19. The repertoire was sequenced with immunoSEQ multiplex PCR; TCRdb's copy has only in-frame clones and lacks some. The sample lists about 100,000 clones, roughly 85% occurring once. Material: peripheral blood. The receptors were gathered from a woman in her 70s with acute or convalescent COVID-19.

The chain links TRBV11-2 to TRBJ1-2; D not resolved. Germline CDR1 reads SGHAT; CDR2 reads FQNNGV. The germline V and J ends were trimmed by 6 bases and 0 bases, with 8 bases remaining between them. The CDR3 covers 13 residues. The CDR3 DNA sequence: TGTGCCAGCAGTCGAGATGCTAACTATGGCTACACCTTC. Its translation: CASSRDANYGYTF. The entire variable domain, with the rest obtained from reference TRBV11-2 and TRBJ1-2, is as follows: EAGVAQSPRYKIIEKRQSVAFWCNPISGHATLYWYQQILGQGPKLLIQFQNNGVVDDSQLPKDRFSAERLKGVDSTLKIQPAKLEDSAVYLCASSRDANYGYTFGSGTRLTVV.

This chain uses TRBV18 with TRBJ2-1; a weak D match, TRBD1 (7 bases). The CDR3 totals 16 residues. Trimming left V 3 bases short and J 7 bases short, with 19 bases between. The germline gives CDR1 KGHSH, CDR2 LQKENI. The DNA for the CDR3 is TGTGCCAGCTCACCCTCCCCAGGGGGGTATACGAATGAGCAGTTCTTC. This translates into CASSPSPGGYTNEQFF.

The genes are TRBV6-5 and TRBJ2-3, with D tentatively TRBD1 (7 bases). V was cut by 6 bases and J by 0 bases, with 13 bases left in between. CDR1 and CDR2 from the germline V gene are MNHEY and SVGAGI. There are 15 residues in the CDR3. The CDR3 reads CASRGGQTSTDTQYF. The CDR3 DNA sequence: TGTGCCAGCAGGGGGGGACAGACTAGCACAGATACGCAGTATTTT.

This clone was observed a few times. The chain carries TRBV6-2 or TRBV6-3 and TRBJ2-5; 7 bases are a match to TRBD1. V shed 4 bases and J 5 bases; nucleotides not matched to a gene: 7. CDR3 length: 14 residues. CDR1 is MNHEY, CDR2 SVGEGT, per germline. CDR3 in amino acids: CASSLTGNWETQYF. In nucleotides, the CDR3 is TGTGCCAGCAGTTTGACAGGGAATTGGGAGACCCAGTACTTC.

This rearrangement joins TRBV11-2 to TRBJ2-7, with TRBD1 identical over 9 bases. Germline V CDR1 and CDR2: SGHAT, FQNNGV. Trimming at V came to 5 bases and at J to 4 bases, leaving 6 bases not matched to a gene. This CDR3 region has 14 residues. CDR3 residues: CASSRDREAYEQYF. The CDR3 bases are TGTGCCAGCAGCCGGGACAGGGAGGCGTACGAGCAGTACTTC.

The CDR3 loop reads CASSPPGELAKNIQYF. CDR3 DNA: TGTGCCAGCAGCCCACCAGGGGAACTAGCCAAAAACATTCAGTACTTC. This chain uses TRBV5-4 with TRBJ2-4; D is possibly TRBD1 (6 bases). Germline V gene lookup returns CDR1 SGHNT and CDR2 YYREEE (reference sequence). There are 16 residues in the CDR3. V lost 4 bases to trimming and J lost 0 bases, with 14 bases between them.

The V and J genes are TRBV24-1 and TRBJ2-3; 9 nucleotides agree with TRBD1. CDR3 length: 16 amino acids. Trimming at V came to 5 bases and at J to 3 bases, leaving 8 bases not matched to a gene. CDR1 is KGHDR, CDR2 SFDVKD, per germline. The CDR3 reads CATSATGQGGTDTQYF. CDR3 coding DNA: TGTGCCACCAGTGCGACGGGACAGGGAGGGACAGATACGCAGTATTTT.

The V gene is TRBV4-1, the J gene TRBJ1-2; 10 nucleotides match TRBD1. Germline V gives CDR1 MGHRA, CDR2 YSYEKL. The CDR3 is made up of 14 amino acids. After removal of 5 bases from V and 5 bases from J, the junction contained 5 bases not matched to a gene. CDR3 DNA: TGCGCCAGCAGCTCGACAGGGGGCGAGTATGGCTACACCTTC. Protein sequence: CASSSTGGEYGYTF.

The chain links TRBV28 to TRBJ1-2; the D gene is possibly TRBD1 (6 bases). V lost 5 bases and J 8 bases, leaving 9 bases between the germline ends. Germline V gives CDR1 MDHEN, CDR2 SYDVKM. There are 11 residues in the CDR3. This CDR3 is CASSTGSGYTF. DNA for the CDR3: TGTGCCAGCAGTACAGGGTCAGGCTACACCTTC.

This chain links TRBV10-1 with TRBJ2-7; a possible D gene is TRBD2 (5 bases). Germline V gene lookup returns CDR1 WNHNN and CDR2 SYGVQD (reference sequence). The CDR3 has 15 amino acids. V lost 6 bases and J 0 bases, leaving 15 bases between the germline ends. Written as DNA, the CDR3 is TGCGCCAGCAGCCCTAAAGACGGGGTCTCCTACGAGCAGTACTTC. This codes for CASSPKDGVSYEQYF.

The rearrangement uses TRBV5-5 and TRBJ1-1, with D hard to call. V gave up 1 base and J gave up 1 base, with 8 bases separating them. The germline gives CDR1 SGHKS, CDR2 YYEKEE (reference sequence). This CDR3 is built from 14 residues. CDR3 sequence: CASSLRHTNTEAFF. The CDR3 bases are TGTGCCAGCAGCTTGAGACACACGAACACTGAAGCTTTCTTT.

The gene calls are TRBV6-5 and TRBJ1-6, with D possibly matching TRBD1 (6 bases). CDR3 size: 15 residues. Germline assignment: CDR1 MNHEY and CDR2 SVGAGI. V was shortened by 2 bases and J by 5 bases, with 10 bases between the two germline ends. The DNA of the CDR3 is TGTGCCAGCAGTTACACCCAGGGGAATAATTCACCCCTCCACTTT. Amino acid sequence: CASSYTQGNNSPLHF.

The CDR3, as DNA: TGTGCCAGCAGCCTACGGACAGGGAGTGGAGATGGCTACACCTTC. It encodes CASSLRTGSGDGYTF. The chain employs TRBV7-8 and TRBJ1-2; TRBD1 matches 8 bases. Germline V lookup: CDR1 SGHVS, CDR2 FQNEAQ. V lost 5 bases and J lost 6; bases outside the gene matches: 11. The CDR3 has 15 residues.

This clone was recorded once. The chain has TRBV19 and TRBJ2-1; 9 positions match TRBD2. Germline V gene sequence: CDR1 LNHDA, CDR2 SQIVND (reference sequence). The CDR3 is 14 amino acids. V shed 7 bases, J shed 5 bases, and the junction held 6 bases outside the gene matches. Here the CDR3 DNA reads TGTGCCAGTACTTGGGTAGCGGGGGACAATGAGCAGTTCTTC. It is translated as CASTWVAGDNEQFF.

V and J are TRBV6-5 and TRBJ1-1, with D possibly matching TRBD1 (6 bases). The CDR3 spans 14 residues. The V end lost 7 bases, the J end lost 4 bases, and 16 bases lay between the germline ends. Germline V gives CDR1 MNHEY, CDR2 SVGAGI. In nucleotides, the CDR3 is TGTGCCAGCATACCACCGGGACACCCCACTGAAGCTTTCTTT. Residues: CASIPPGHPTEAFF.

This chain joins TRBV6-5 and TRBJ1-2; 8 nucleotides agree with TRBD1. Germline trimming cut 6 bases from V and 8 bases from J; bases unmatched to any gene: 8. The CDR3 has 13 amino acids. Germline values: CDR1 MNHEY, CDR2 SVGAGI. CDR3 amino acids: CASRYRTGHGYTF. CDR3 coding DNA: TGTGCCAGCAGATATCGGACAGGGCACGGCTACACCTTC.

This clone was observed once. The V gene is TRBV5-8, the J gene TRBJ1-2, with D unclear. The CDR3 is 12 amino acids. The V and J ends lost 4 bases and 8 bases respectively, with 12 bases between them. The V gene's germline CDR1 is SGHTS and CDR2 YDEGEE. The DNA of the CDR3 is TGTGCCAGCAGCCCGAGGGTAGGAGGCTACACCTTC. It is translated as CASSPRVGGYTF.

This rearrangement joins TRBV18 to TRBJ1-5; D might be TRBD1 (6 bases). The V gene lost 4 bases and the J gene lost 1 base, with 20 bases spanning the gap. Germline V gene sequence: CDR1 KGHSH, CDR2 LQKENI. The CDR3 totals 18 residues. The chain's CDR3 is CASSLYQNRAGSNQPQHF. In DNA form, the CDR3 reads TGTGCCAGCTCACTGTATCAGAACAGGGCTGGGAGCAATCAGCCCCAGCATTTT.

The chain is built from TRBV29-1 and TRBJ2-2, with 12 bases identical to TRBD1. The CDR3 loop spans 14 amino acids. V shed 6 bases and J 6 bases; nucleotides not matched to a gene: 5. Germline CDR1 SQVTM, CDR2 ANQGSEA. The CDR3 DNA is TGCAGCGTGGCCGGGACAGGGGGCTCCGGGGAGCTGTTTTTT. Amino acids: CSVAGTGGSGELFF.

The rearrangement joins TRBV18 to TRBJ1-5, with a tentative D call TRBD1 (6 bases). The CDR3 is 15 residues long. Germline CDR1 KGHSH, CDR2 LQKENI. V lost 4 bases and J lost 4, with 14 bases in between. CDR3 DNA: TGTGCCAGCTCACTCGGGACACTTCGTAATCAGCCCCAGCATTTT. It specifies CASSLGTLRNQPQHF.

This clone was found once. The V gene is TRBV12-5, the J gene TRBJ2-3; perhaps TRBD2 as D (5 bases). V lost 1 base to trimming and J lost 3 bases, with 5 bases between them. The CDR3 covers 13 residues. Germline CDR1 is LGHNT and CDR2 is FRNRAP. The CDR3, as DNA: TGTGCTAGTGGTTTGGCGGGGACAGATACGCAGTATTTT. Translation: CASGLAGTDTQYF.